The 28 T cell receptor beta chains presented below share a single source sample, sequenced in a study of early T cells in non-severe SARS-CoV-2 infection. TCRdb re-called the 5' RACE reads with MiXCR, one entry per CDR3 protein. The table includes roughly 31,000 distinct CDR3 sequences, about 5% detected once. What was sequenced was whole blood. Receptors were obtained from an adult who was a healthcare worker with PCR-confirmed SARS-CoV-2 infection or an uninfected control (not recorded which).

This clonotype has ten or more counts. This chain links TRBV6-6 with TRBJ1-4; no clear D. The V gene lost 8 bases and the J gene lost 6 bases, with 13 bases spanning the gap. Per germline, CDR1 MNHNY and CDR2 SVGAGI (reference sequence). The length of the CDR3 is 13 residues. This CDR3 is CASLLSDHEKLFF. In DNA form, the CDR3 reads TGTGCCAGCCTCCTTTCGGATCATGAAAAACTGTTTTTT.

This clonotype came up many times. This chain joins TRBV2 and TRBJ2-5; D is perhaps TRBD1 (5 bases). The CDR3 runs 12 residues. In germline, CDR1 is SNHLY, CDR2 FYNNEI. The V gene lost 5 bases and the J gene lost 2 bases, with 6 bases spanning the gap. The DNA of the CDR3 is TGTGCCAGCAGTTACAGGCAAGAGACCCAGTACTTC. Encoded protein: CASSYRQETQYF.

This clonotype is categorized as medium-sized. The genes are TRBV3-1 and TRBJ1-1, with D uncertain. With 1 base removed from V and 1 base from J, the gap between germline ends came to 7 bases. The germline V gene encodes CDR1 LGHDT and CDR2 YNNKEL (reference sequence). CDR3 length: 14 residues. The CDR3 sequence: CASSQVSGNTEAFF. The CDR3 region has the DNA TGTGCCAGCAGCCAAGTTTCCGGGAACACTGAAGCTTTCTTT. Drawing the rest from reference TRBV3-1 and TRBJ1-1, the complete variable domain is DTAVSQTPKYLVTQMGNDKSIKCEQNLGHDTMYWYKQDSKKFLKIMFSYNNKELIINETVPNRFSPKSPDKAHLNLHINSLELGDSAVYFCASSQVSGNTEAFFGQGTRLTVV.

The chain has TRBV19 and TRBJ2-3, with TRBD2 matching over 9 bases. V lost 5 bases to trimming and J lost 4 bases; unmatched junction nucleotides: 10. The CDR3 covers 16 residues. Germline V lookup: CDR1 LNHDA, CDR2 SQIVND (reference sequence). Here the CDR3 DNA reads TGTGCCAGTAGTCTATTAGCGGCGGGAGGGTCAGATACGCAGTATTTT. Protein product: CASSLLAAGGSDTQYF.

V is TRBV28 and J is TRBJ2-4; D not certain. The V end lost 2 bases, the J end lost 0 bases, and 17 bases lay between the germline ends. The CDR3 contains 18 residues. Germline-derived CDR1 and CDR2 are MDHEN and SYDVKM. The CDR3 sequence is CASSLTGLRKGAKNIQYF. CDR3 DNA: TGTGCCAGCAGTTTAACCGGGCTGAGGAAGGGAGCCAAAAACATTCAGTACTTC. The whole variable domain, remainder taken from reference TRBV28 and TRBJ2-4, is DVKVTQSSRYLVKRTGEKVFLECVQDMDHENMFWYRQDPGLGLRLIYFSYDVKMKEKGDIPEGYSVSREKKERFSLILESASTNQTSMYLCASSLTGLRKGAKNIQYFGAGTRLSVL.

This clonotype showed up many times. The genes are TRBV6-5 and TRBJ2-7; 8 bases fit TRBD2. The CDR3 length is 14 residues. In germline, CDR1 is MNHEY, CDR2 SVGAGI. The V and J ends lost 6 bases and 6 bases, in that order; junction bases with no gene match: 10. The CDR3 DNA is TGTGCCAGCAGCCAGTCCGGGACTAGGGGCGAGCAGTACTTC. It is translated as CASSQSGTRGEQYF.

This clonotype was observed at least ten times. The V gene is TRBV20-1, the J gene TRBJ1-2, with TRBD1 matching over 8 bases. V gave up 5 bases and J gave up 2 bases; unmatched junction bases: 4. The length of the CDR3 is 13 residues. Germline assignment: CDR1 DFQATT and CDR2 SNEGSKA (reference sequence). CDR3 amino acids: CSASPGGNYGYTF. For the CDR3, the DNA is TGCAGTGCTTCACCAGGGGGCAACTATGGCTACACCTTC.

In this sample, this clonotype turned up many times. The chain has TRBV28 and TRBJ1-2; D possibly corresponds to TRBD1 (6 bases). With 4 bases removed from V and 6 bases from J, the gap between germline ends came to 15 bases. The CDR3 has 14 amino acids. Germline V gene data show CDR1 as MDHEN and CDR2 as SYDVKM. In DNA, the CDR3 is TGTGCCAGCAGTTCCCTCGGGACACCCCATGGCTACACCTTC. This codes for CASSSLGTPHGYTF.

This clonotype was recorded many times. This chain uses TRBV10-2 with TRBJ1-2; D is uncertain. The CDR3 covers 14 residues. The germline V gene has CDR1 WSHSY and CDR2 SAAADI. Trimming took off 3 bases at V and 4 bases at J, with 12 bases between the two ends. CDR3 nucleotides: TGCGCCAGCAGTGAAGAAGGGCGAGGCTATGGCTACACCTTC. It specifies CASSEEGRGYGYTF.

Many counts were recorded for this clonotype. The chain is built from TRBV7-9 and TRBJ1-2; D call uncertain. V lost 0 bases and J 0 bases, leaving 11 bases between the germline ends. There are 16 residues in the CDR3. Germline assignment: CDR1 SEHNR and CDR2 FQNEAQ (reference sequence). The CDR3 region has the DNA TGTGCCAGCAGCTTAGCCGGAGCAGCGACTAACTATGGCTACACCTTC. Translation gives CASSLAGAATNYGYTF.

The V call is TRBV12-3 or TRBV12-4, the J call TRBJ2-2, with TRBD1 identical over 7 bases. V dropped 3 bases and J dropped 3; count of bases not matched to a gene: 4. The CDR3 has 15 amino acids. This CDR3 reads CASSFTQGDTGELFF. The CDR3 DNA reads TGTGCCAGCAGTTTTACGCAGGGGGACACCGGGGAGCTGTTTTTT.

This clonotype was recorded many times. The rearrangement links TRBV7-9 to TRBJ2-7; 8 bases match TRBD1. Germline values: CDR1 SEHNR, CDR2 FQNEAQ (reference sequence). Trimming took 3 bases from V and 3 from J; bases not matched to a gene: 13. CDR3 length: 17 residues. CDR3 region: CASSLNLRTGYFYEQYF. DNA of the CDR3: TGTGCCAGCAGCTTGAATCTGAGGACAGGGTACTTCTACGAGCAGTACTTC.

The chain links TRBV7-2 to TRBJ2-7; D tentatively reads TRBD1 or TRBD2 (5 bases each). CDR1 is SGHTA, CDR2 FQGNSA, per germline. The germline V and J ends were trimmed by 4 bases and 10 bases, with 20 bases remaining between them. The CDR3 loop spans 14 amino acids. The chain's CDR3 is CASSSGTGSRRQYF. The DNA of the CDR3 is TGTGCCAGCAGCTCCGGGACGGGATCTCGGAGACAGTACTTC.

This clonotype was seen many times. The J gene is TRBJ1-2, the V gene TRBV4-1; perhaps TRBD1 as D (5 bases). The germline V gene has CDR1 MGHRA and CDR2 YSYEKL. The CDR3 is made up of 16 amino acids. V was clipped by 4 bases and J by 4 bases, with 19 bases between them. The CDR3 region has the DNA TGCGCCAGCAGCCCCGAAGGGGCGGGATTTAGCTATGGCTACACCTTC. Translated: CASSPEGAGFSYGYTF.

The chain couples TRBV7-9 to TRBJ2-5; TRBD1 is a possible D gene (6 bases). The length of the CDR3 is 13 residues. V lost 5 bases and J lost 4, with 11 bases in between. Germline V CDR1 and CDR2: SEHNR, FQNEAQ (reference sequence). CDR3 residues: CASSRGQAETQYF. The CDR3 DNA is TGTGCCAGCAGCCGGGGACAAGCAGAGACCCAGTACTTC.

V and J are TRBV6-2 or TRBV6-3 and TRBJ2-1; D is uncertain. Germline V gene sequence: CDR1 MNHEY, CDR2 SVGEGT. This CDR3 has 15 residues. Trimming removed 2 bases from V and 0 bases from J, with 8 bases in between. CDR3: CASSYHQGSYNEQFF. In DNA, the CDR3 is TGTGCCAGCAGTTACCATCAAGGCTCCTACAATGAGCAGTTCTTC.

This clonotype was picked up a small number of times. This sequence joins TRBV29-1 and TRBJ2-1; tentative D call: TRBD2 (5 bases). The germline V and J ends were trimmed by 4 bases and 8 bases, with 6 bases remaining between them. Germline assignment: CDR1 SQVTM and CDR2 ANQGSEA. The CDR3 is 10 residues long. CDR3 nucleotide sequence: TGCAGCGTTGTGGGAGATGAGCAGTTCTTC. It translates to CSVVGDEQFF.

This chain links TRBV19 with TRBJ2-1; 10 bases fit TRBD1. The V and J ends lost 9 bases and 5 bases, in that order; junction bases with no gene match: 7. The germline V gene encodes CDR1 LNHDA and CDR2 SQIVND (reference sequence). The CDR3 has 14 residues. The CDR3 DNA is TGTGCCAGCGCCGGGACAGGGGCTGACAATGAGCAGTTCTTC. Translating gives CASAGTGADNEQFF.

V is TRBV3-1 and J is TRBJ2-3, with TRBD2 identical over 10 bases. This CDR3 is 17 amino acids long. Germline CDR1 is LGHDT and CDR2 is YNNKEL (reference sequence). The V gene end was trimmed by 4 bases and the J gene end by 5 bases; junction bases not matched to a gene: 12. CDR3 region: CASSRPSSGSSLDTQYF. The CDR3 DNA reads as TGTGCCAGCAGCCGCCCTTCTAGCGGGAGTAGTCTAGATACGCAGTATTTT.

This clonotype came up many times. V is TRBV20-1 and J is TRBJ2-7; 13 nucleotides match TRBD2. The CDR3 is 16 amino acids. J was trimmed by 2 bases and V by 1 base; bases with no gene match: 5. The V gene's germline CDR1 is DFQATT and CDR2 SNEGSKA (reference sequence). The CDR3 region is CSARAGGLAGTYEQYF. The CDR3 region has the DNA TGCAGTGCTAGAGCTGGGGGACTAGCGGGGACCTACGAGCAGTACTTC.

This sequence joins TRBV15 and TRBJ2-3, with a possible D match to TRBD2 (6 bases). This CDR3 contains 16 residues. V was shortened by 3 bases and J by 1 base, with 14 bases between the two germline ends. Germline-derived CDR1 and CDR2 are LNHNV and YYDKDF (reference sequence). The CDR3 spells CATSRARIAGTDTQYF. For the CDR3, the DNA is TGTGCCACCAGCAGGGCTCGTATAGCGGGCACAGATACGCAGTATTTT.

In this sample, this clonotype turned up many times. This chain uses TRBV7-9 with TRBJ2-7; no clear D. Looked up from germline, CDR1 is SEHNR and CDR2 is FQNEAQ (reference sequence). V lost 1 base and J lost 6, with 4 bases in between. This CDR3 spans 11 amino acids. CDR3 nucleotides: TGTGCCAGCAGCTTAGATAGCGAGCAGTACTTC. The encoded protein is CASSLDSEQYF.

This clonotype was observed at least ten times. This chain joins TRBV5-4 and TRBJ2-1, with D perhaps TRBD1 (5 bases). Germline V gene sequence: CDR1 SGHNT, CDR2 YYREEE (reference sequence). V was trimmed by 0 bases and J by 9 bases, leaving 13 bases between them. The CDR3 runs to 14 residues. CDR3 protein: CASSLALRQGEQFF. Here the CDR3 DNA reads TGTGCCAGCAGCTTGGCCTTACGGCAGGGTGAGCAGTTCTTC.

The chain employs TRBV13 and TRBJ2-7; 9 nucleotides line up with TRBD2. The CDR3 extends over 14 amino acids. Losses at the gene ends were 6 bases for V and 7 bases for J; bases not matched to a gene: 10. In germline, CDR1 is PRHDT, CDR2 FYEKMQ (reference sequence). The CDR3 is CASRRSGRGSEQYF. The DNA of the CDR3 is TGTGCCAGCAGGCGTAGCGGGAGAGGTTCTGAGCAGTACTTC.

This clonotype was observed at least ten times. This chain uses TRBV5-1 with TRBJ2-2; D ambiguous. Germline V gene sequence: CDR1 SGHRS, CDR2 YFSETQ. The length of the CDR3 is 12 residues. The V gene lost 5 bases and the J gene lost 4 bases, with 6 bases spanning the gap. In nucleotides, the CDR3 is TGCGCCAGCAGACAGCCCACCGGGGAGCTGTTTTTT. Its protein is CASRQPTGELFF.

V is TRBV7-6 and J is TRBJ2-1; D is unclear. Trimming cost V 5 bases and J 7 bases, with 9 bases left between them. The CDR3 runs to 12 residues. The germline V gene has CDR1 SGHVS and CDR2 FNYEAQ. DNA for the CDR3: TGTGCCAGCAGCCCTCGTCGGAATGAGCAGTTCTTC. Translating gives CASSPRRNEQFF.

The chain's CDR3 is CASSYTGLGSETQYF. The CDR3 DNA is TGTGCCAGCAGTTACACGGGACTAGGATCGGAGACCCAGTACTTC. V is TRBV6-2 or TRBV6-3 and J is TRBJ2-5, with TRBD2 matching 8 bases. The germline gives CDR1 MNHEY, CDR2 SVGEGT. V gave up 2 bases and J gave up 5 bases; unmatched junction bases: 7. The CDR3 extends over 15 amino acids.

In its sample, this clonotype was seen many times. J is TRBJ2-2 and V is TRBV20-1; no firm D call. Germline V CDR1 and CDR2: DFQATT, SNEGSKA (reference sequence). The CDR3 is 13 residues long. V dropped 6 bases and J dropped 1 base, with 9 bases sitting between them. DNA of the CDR3: TGCAGTGCCCCTCGCCAGAACACCGGGGAGCTGTTTTTT. Translated, it gives CSAPRQNTGELFF.